Given below is one T cell receptor beta chain in context. Its target is not known. The PCR employed 60 Vbeta primers together with 13 Jbeta primers. Profiling relied on immunoSEQ multiplex PCR, and the TCRdb table lists in-frame clones only, not all of them. Among 150,000 or so clones, 75% to 85% were seen once, and the ten largest hold around 6.6%. These data come from a study of cytomegalovirus exposure and HLA in healthy donors. General study findings and limits: The majority of TCR sequences were rare, yet some public TCRs appeared in many donors. Productive status was seen about 90% or about 30% of the time for most TCR beta V segments in an earlier analysis. Analyses of presence/absence relied on an assumption of roughly uniform sequencing depth across donors.

This CDR3 region has 14 residues. Germline V gene sequence: CDR1 MGHDK, CDR2 SYGVNS. V shed 7 bases and J shed 0 bases, with 12 bases lying between them. The chain carries TRBV25-1 and TRBJ1-1; the D is unclear. The source of this sequence is a man aged 50-59 years in good health and CMV-seropositive. The sequenced material came from PBMCs. CDR3 region: CASTEDGVNTEAFF. The CDR3 coding sequence is TGTGCCAGCACTGAGGACGGGGTGAACACTGAAGCTTTCTTT.